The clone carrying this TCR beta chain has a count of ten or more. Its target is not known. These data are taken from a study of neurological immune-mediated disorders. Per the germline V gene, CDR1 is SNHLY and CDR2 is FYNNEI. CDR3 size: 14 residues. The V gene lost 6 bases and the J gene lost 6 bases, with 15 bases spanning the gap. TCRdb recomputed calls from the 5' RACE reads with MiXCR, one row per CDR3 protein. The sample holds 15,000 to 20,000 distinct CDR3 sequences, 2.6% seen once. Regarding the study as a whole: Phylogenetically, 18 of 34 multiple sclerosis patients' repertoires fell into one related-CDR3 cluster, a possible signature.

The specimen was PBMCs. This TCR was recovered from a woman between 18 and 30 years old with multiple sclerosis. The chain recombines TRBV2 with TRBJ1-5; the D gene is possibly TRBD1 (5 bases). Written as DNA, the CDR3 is TGTGCCAGCAGGGGCAGGACATTAAGTCAGCCCCAGCATTTT. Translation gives CASRGRTLSQPQHF.